Reported below is one T cell receptor beta chain. Its target is unknown. This entry belongs to a study of shared clonotypes between healthy human individuals. Study-wide results and caveats: For sorted subsets, rarefaction showed incomplete sequencing despite large depth. Memory subsets had estimated richness that was generally smaller than that of naive subsets. Clonotype sharing across donors was expected to vary with sequencing depth.

Germline CDR1 is SGHDT and CDR2 is YYEEEE. The CDR3 is made up of 17 amino acids. V lost 1 base and J lost 7; bases outside the gene matches: 15. The assay was carried out at the deep level. Only in-frame clones appear in the TCRdb table, and some are missing; sequencing was by immunoSEQ multiplex PCR. The table has 1.5 million to 2.5 million clones, 85% to 95% seen once. CD45RO-negative, CCR7-positively selected cells formed the naive CD8 fraction, excluding terminally differentiated effector memory CD45RA+ cells. This receptor was identified in a man aged 18 to 30 in good health. The rearrangement joins TRBV5-6 to TRBJ1-1; 8 bases line up with TRBD1. The sample taken for sequencing was naive CD8+ T cells sorted from blood. The CDR3 DNA sequence: TGTGCCAGCAGCTTGTCCCGGGACAGGACTTTGAACGGTGAAGCTTTCTTT. Translated, it gives CASSLSRDRTLNGEAFF.